This entry concerns a single TCR beta chain. TCRdb recomputed calls from the reads with MiXCR, one row per CDR3 protein. The sample carries 150,000 to 160,000 distinct CDR3 sequences, 20% to 25% recorded once. The junction had 9 bases not matched to a gene; V was cut back by 6 bases and J by 4 bases. This CDR3 region has 14 residues. The germline CDR1 and CDR2 sequences are SQVTM and ANQGSEA. The data originate from a study of T cell repertoires in cytomegalovirus infection. Study-level background: Public TCR beta signatures were indicative of both CMV infection and a matching HLA type.

Sequences were obtained from PBMCs. This TCR derives from a human donor in good health (CMV status not recorded). Some clones in this sample may be carry-over from other donors' samples. This chain joins TRBV29-1 and TRBJ2-1; 7 bases match TRBD1. DNA for the CDR3: TGCAGCGTGACAGGGCGGTTGGGTTACAATGAGCAGTTCTTC. Translating gives CSVTGRLGYNEQFF.